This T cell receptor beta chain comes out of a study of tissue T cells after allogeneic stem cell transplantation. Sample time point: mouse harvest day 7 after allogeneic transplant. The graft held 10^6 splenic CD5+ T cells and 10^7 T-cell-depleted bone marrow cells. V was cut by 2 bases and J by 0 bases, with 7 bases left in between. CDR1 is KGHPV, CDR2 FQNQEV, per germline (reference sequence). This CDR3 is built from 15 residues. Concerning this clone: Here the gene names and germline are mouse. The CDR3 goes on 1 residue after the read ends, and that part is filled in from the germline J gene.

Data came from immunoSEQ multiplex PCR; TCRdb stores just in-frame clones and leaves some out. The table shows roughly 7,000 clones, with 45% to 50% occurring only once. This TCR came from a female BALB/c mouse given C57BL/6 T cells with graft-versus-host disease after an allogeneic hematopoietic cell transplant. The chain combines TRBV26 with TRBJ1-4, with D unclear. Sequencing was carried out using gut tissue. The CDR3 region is CASSLTPISNERLFF. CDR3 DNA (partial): TGTGCCAGCAGTCTGACCCCCATTTCCAACGAAAGATTATTT.